The source of this T cell receptor (beta chain) is a study of T cell responses to AZD1222 COVID-19 vaccine. As regards this clone: Its cognate antigen is unknown.

The table came from immunoSEQ multiplex PCR; TCRdb's copy has only in-frame clones and leaves some out. The repertoire holds just over 150,000 clones, with 90% to 95% as singletons. Findings and caveats of the study: Repertoire samples came only from after the peak T cell response. Baseline serostatus was positive in only a handful of AZD1222 recipients. Vaccination with two AZD1222 doses was followed by a rise in Spike-specific TCR breadth and depth.

Sample: peripheral blood, taken 28 days after the second AZD1222 dose. The sequence came from an adult who received the AZD1222 COVID-19 vaccine.

CDR3 in DNA: TGTGCCAGCAGTTTATCGGGACTAGCGACTACCTACGAGCAGTACTTC. This gives the protein CASSLSGLATTYEQYF. The chain uses TRBV27 and TRBJ2-7; 10 bases fit TRBD2. Germline-derived CDR1 and CDR2 are MNHEY and SMNVEV (reference sequence). The CDR3 length is 16 residues. With 0 bases clipped from V and 2 bases from J, the junction kept 4 bases outside the gene matches.